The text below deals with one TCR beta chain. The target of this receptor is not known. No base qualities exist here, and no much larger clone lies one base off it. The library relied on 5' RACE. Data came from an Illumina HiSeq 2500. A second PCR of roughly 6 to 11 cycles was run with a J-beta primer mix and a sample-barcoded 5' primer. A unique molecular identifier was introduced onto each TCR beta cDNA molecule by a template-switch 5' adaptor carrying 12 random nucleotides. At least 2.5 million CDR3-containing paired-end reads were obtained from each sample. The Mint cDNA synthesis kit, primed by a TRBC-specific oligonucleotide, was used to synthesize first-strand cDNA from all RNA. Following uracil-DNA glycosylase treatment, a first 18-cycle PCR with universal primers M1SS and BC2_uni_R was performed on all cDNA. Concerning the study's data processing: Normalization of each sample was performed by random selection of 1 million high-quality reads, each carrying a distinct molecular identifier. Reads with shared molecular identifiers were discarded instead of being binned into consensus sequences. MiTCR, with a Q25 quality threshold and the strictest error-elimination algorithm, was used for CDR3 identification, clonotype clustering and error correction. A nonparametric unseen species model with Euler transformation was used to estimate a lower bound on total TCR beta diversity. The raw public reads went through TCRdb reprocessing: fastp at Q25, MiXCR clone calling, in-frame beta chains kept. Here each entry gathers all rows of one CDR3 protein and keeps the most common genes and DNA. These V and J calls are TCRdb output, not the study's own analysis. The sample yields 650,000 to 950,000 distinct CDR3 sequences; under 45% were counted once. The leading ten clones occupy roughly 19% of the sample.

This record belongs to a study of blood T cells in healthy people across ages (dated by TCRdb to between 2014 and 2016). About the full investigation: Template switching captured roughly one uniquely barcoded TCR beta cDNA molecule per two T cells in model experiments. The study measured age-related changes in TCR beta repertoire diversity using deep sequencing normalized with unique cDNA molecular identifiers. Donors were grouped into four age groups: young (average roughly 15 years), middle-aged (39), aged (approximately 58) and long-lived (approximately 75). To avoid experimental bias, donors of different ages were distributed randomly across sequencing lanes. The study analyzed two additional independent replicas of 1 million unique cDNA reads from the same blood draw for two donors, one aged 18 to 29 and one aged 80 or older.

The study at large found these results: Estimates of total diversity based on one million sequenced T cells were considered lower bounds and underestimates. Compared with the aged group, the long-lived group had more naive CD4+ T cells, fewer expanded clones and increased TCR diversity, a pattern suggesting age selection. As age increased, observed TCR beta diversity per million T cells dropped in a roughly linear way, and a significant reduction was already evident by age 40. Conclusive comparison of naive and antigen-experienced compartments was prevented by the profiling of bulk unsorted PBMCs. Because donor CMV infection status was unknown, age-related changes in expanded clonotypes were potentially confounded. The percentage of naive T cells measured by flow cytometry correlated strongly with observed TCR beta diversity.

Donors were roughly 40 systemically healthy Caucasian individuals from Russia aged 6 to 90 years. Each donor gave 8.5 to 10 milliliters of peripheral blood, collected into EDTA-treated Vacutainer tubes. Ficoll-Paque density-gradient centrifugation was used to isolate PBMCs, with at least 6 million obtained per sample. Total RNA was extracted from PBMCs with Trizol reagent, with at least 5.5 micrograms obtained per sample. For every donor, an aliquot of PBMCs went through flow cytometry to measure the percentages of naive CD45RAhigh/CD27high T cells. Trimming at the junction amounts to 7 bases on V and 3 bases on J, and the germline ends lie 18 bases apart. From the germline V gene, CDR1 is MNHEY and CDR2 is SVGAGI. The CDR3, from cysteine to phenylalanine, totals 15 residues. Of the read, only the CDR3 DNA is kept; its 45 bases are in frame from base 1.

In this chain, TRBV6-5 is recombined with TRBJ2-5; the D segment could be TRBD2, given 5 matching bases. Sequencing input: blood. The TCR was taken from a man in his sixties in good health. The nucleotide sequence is TGTGCCAGCAAAGTAGACTACCAGGCCAAAGAGACCCAGTACTTC. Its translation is CASKVDYQAKETQYF.